The rows below give T cell receptor beta chains drawn from one sample of a study of blood T cell repertoires in COVID-19. Method: immunoSEQ multiplex PCR; TCRdb's copy keeps in-frame clones and lacks some. The data contain roughly 200,000 clones, around 85% of them singletons. Material: peripheral blood. These receptors came from an older woman with acute or convalescent COVID-19. The CDR3 runs from the conserved cysteine through the conserved F or W. The D gene is left open where the match is weak. The size field is filled for only some rows; it gives once, few, many or a size class.

V gene	CDR3 length	clone size	D gene	J gene	CDR3 DNA	CDR3 protein
TRBV3-1/TRBV3-2	14	few	TRBD1	TRBJ1-2	TGTGCCAGCAGCCCTTCAGGGGGACTCTATGGCTACACCTTC	CASSPSGGLYGYTF
TRBV5-5	16	-	TRBD2	TRBJ2-1	TGTGCCAGCAGCTTGAGGGAGACTAGCGGGAACGCTGAGCAGTTCTTC	CASSLRETSGNAEQFF
TRBV3-1/TRBV3-2	16	-	-	TRBJ1-1	TGTGCCAGCAGCCGCGAGGAGGGCGCGCCTTTCACTGAAGCTTTCTTT	CASSREEGAPFTEAFF
TRBV5-4	12	-	-	TRBJ2-5	TGTGCCAGCAGCTTCTTCGGAGAGACCCAGTACTTC	CASSFFGETQYF
TRBV5-1	14	-	TRBD2	TRBJ2-1	TGCGCCAGCGGTCTTGCGGGGGTGAACAATGAGCAGTTCTTC	CASGLAGVNNEQFF
TRBV19	16	-	-	TRBJ2-7	TGTGCCAGTAGTATCCCTACACCTGGGACTGCCTACGAGCAGTACTTC	CASSIPTPGTAYEQYF
TRBV5-1	14	few	TRBD2	TRBJ2-2	TGCGCCAGCAGAGCGCTAGCGGTCACCGGGGAGCTGTTTTTT	CASRALAVTGELFF
TRBV5-1	17	-	-	TRBJ2-1	TGCGCCAGCAGCTTGAGGTCCGGGAGAGGTTTTAGCGATGAGCAGTTCTTC	CASSLRSGRGFSDEQFF
TRBV5-1	15	-	TRBD2	TRBJ2-2	TGCGCCAGCAGCTTGGTAGCGGGAGTCGTCGGGGAGCTGTTTTTT	CASSLVAGVVGELFF
TRBV3-1/TRBV3-2	13	-	-	TRBJ1-1	TGTGCCAGCAGCCAGGCGGGGAACACTGAAGCTTTCTTT	CASSQAGNTEAFF
TRBV6-5	13	-	-	TRBJ1-2	TGTGCCAGCACCGTCCAGGGATATTATGGCTACACCTTC	CASTVQGYYGYTF
TRBV19	14	-	-	TRBJ1-2	TGTGCCAGTCTTGGGAGGGGGGGCAACTATGGCTACACCTTC	CASLGRGGNYGYTF
TRBV28	13	-	-	TRBJ2-1	TGTGCCAGCAGTGAGGGTAGAAGCGGGGAGCAGTTCTTC	CASSEGRSGEQFF
TRBV24-1	18	-	-	TRBJ2-7	TGTGCCACCAGTGATTTGCGCAGCCGGAGCTATTCCCTCTACGAGCAGTACTTC	CATSDLRSRSYSLYEQYF
TRBV6-5	11	-	-	TRBJ2-5	TGTGCCACCCTCCTCGAAGAGACCCAGTACTTC	CATLLEETQYF
TRBV27	17	-	-	TRBJ1-4	TGTGCCAGCATGCCTACCTTACAGGGTGCGACTAATGAAAAACTGTTTTTT	CASMPTLQGATNEKLFF
TRBV28	12	-	-	TRBJ1-4	TGTGCCAGCAGTTACAGGCGGGAAAAACTGTTTTTT	CASSYRREKLFF
TRBV3-1/TRBV3-2	13	-	TRBD1	TRBJ1-6	TGTGCCAGTCAGACAGGGTCTTGGTCACCCCTCCACTTT	CASQTGSWSPLHF
TRBV7-2	14	-	-	TRBJ1-5	TGTGCCAGCAGCTTGGACATTAGCAATCAGCCCCAGCATTTT	CASSLDISNQPQHF
TRBV15	16	-	-	TRBJ2-1	TGTGCCACCAGCAGAGATGCTAGCGCTCGCCTCAATGAGCAGTTCTTC	CATSRDASARLNEQFF
TRBV5-1	17	-	-	TRBJ1-3	TGCGCCAGCAGCTCGGCGGGAGGGGTGCTCTCTGGAAACACCATATATTTT	CASSSAGGVLSGNTIYF
TRBV6-5	15	-	-	TRBJ2-5	TGTGCCAGCAGTTACTCGAGTTGGACTCAAGAGACCCAGTACTTC	CASSYSSWTQETQYF
TRBV6-6	15	-	TRBD1	TRBJ1-3	TGTGCCAGCAACCAGGGGGCGTTGAGAGGAAACACCATATATTTT	CASNQGALRGNTIYF
TRBV19	16	-	-	TRBJ1-3	TGTGCCAGTAGTTCGGCGGGACCCGGGGAAGGAAACACCATATATTTT	CASSSAGPGEGNTIYF
TRBV28	16	-	-	TRBJ1-3	TGTGCCAGCAGTCCTCGTGGGGCCACCCCAAAGGACACCATATATTTT	CASSPRGATPKDTIYF
TRBV6-1	13	-	TRBD1	TRBJ1-2	TGTGCCAGCAGTGAACTGACAGGGGATGGCTACACCTTC	CASSELTGDGYTF
TRBV6-1	17	-	TRBD1	TRBJ1-1	TGTGCCAGCAGTGAAATCGGTGGCTGGACAGGGGGCACTGAAGCTTTCTTT	CASSEIGGWTGGTEAFF